The source of this T cell receptor (beta chain) is a study of tumor T cells in aggressive B-cell lymphoma. The protocol was immunoSEQ multiplex PCR, while the TCRdb copy is restricted to in-frame clones and leaves out a portion. The profile shows 2,000 to 2,500 clones, around nine tenths of them singletons. The V end was cut by 1 base, the J end by 4 bases, with 14 bases between. This CDR3 contains 15 residues. From germline, CDR1 is SGHTA and CDR2 FQGNSA. The sequence came from an adult with diffuse large B cell lymphoma. The chain is built from TRBV7-2 and TRBJ2-7; D unclear. Sequencing was done on a sample of tumor tissue. The DNA for the CDR3 is TGTGCCAGCAGCTTAGATCGCGGCTTAGGTTACGAGCAGTACTTC. As protein: CASSLDRGLGYEQYF. Filled out from reference TRBV7-2 and TRBJ2-7, the complete variable domain reads GAGVSQSPSNKVTEKGKDVELRCDPISGHTALYWYRQSLGQGLEFLIYFQGNSAPDKSGLPSDRFSAERTGGSVSTLTIQRTQQEDSAVYLCASSLDRGLGYEQYFGPGTRLTVT.